This T cell receptor (beta chain) was found in a study of patients and donors after allogeneic stem cell transplantation. This CDR3 has 16 amino acids. Trimming left V 3 bases short and J 4 bases short, with 19 bases between. CDR1 SQVTM and CDR2 ANQGSEA come from the germline V gene. Concerning this clonotype itself: A much larger clone lies a single base off, so this may be a read error.

TCRdb used MiXCR to reprocess the RT-PCR reads, holding one entry per CDR3 protein. This sample has more than 55,000 distinct CDR3 sequences, with about 14% found just once. This TCR came from a human donor who was either an allogeneic HSCT recipient or a stem cell or donor lymphocyte infusion donor (not recorded which). It is not recorded whose cells these are; they may come from a transplant donor. The material sequenced was blood, either unsorted or a sorted T cell fraction (not recorded which). The V and J genes are TRBV29-1 and TRBJ1-5; weak D call: TRBD1 (5 bases). The CDR3 DNA reads TGCAGCGTTGAGGTGGGACTGGGACTAACGAATCAGCCCCAGCATTTT. Protein product: CSVEVGLGLTNQPQHF.